This T cell receptor (beta chain) was documented in a study of regulatory T cells in long-lasting Graves disease. Across the whole study: In persistent Graves' disease, antithyroid drugs had been taken for over 5 years and TSH receptor antibodies stayed positive.

The sample's time point: persistent/refractory GD, antithyroid drugs over 5 years with positive TRAb. The TCR library used RNA extracted from PBMCs. Roughly 9.6-milliliter peripheral blood samples went into EDTA tubes. Construction of TCR beta libraries relied on iRepertoire HTBI primers and on Arm-PCR targeting CDR3 regions. TCRdb analysed the multiplex PCR reads with MiXCR anew, one entry per CDR3 protein. The sample has roughly 300,000 distinct CDR3 sequences; about 20% are singletons. With 4 bases clipped from V and 4 bases from J, the junction kept 11 bases outside the gene matches. This CDR3 comprises 16 residues. Germline CDR1 reads SEHNR; CDR2 reads FQNEAQ (reference sequence).

The sequenced sample was peripheral blood mononuclear cells (PBMCs), obtained when the disease was refractory, from a patient treated with antithyroid drugs. The sequence was collected from a female donor with Graves disease. This rearrangement joins TRBV7-9 to TRBJ1-2; 8 nucleotides agree with TRBD1. The CDR3 coding sequence is TGTGCCAGCAGCTCGTTGACAGGGGAGGTGGGCTATGGCTACACCTTC. Translation gives CASSSLTGEVGYGYTF.